The source of this TCR beta chain is a study of blood T cell repertoires in COVID-19. Here immunoSEQ multiplex PCR was the method, and the copy in TCRdb shows in-frame clones only, minus some. Found here are some 43,000 clones, around 86% of them singletons; the top ten hold about 5%. The CDR3 loop spans 14 amino acids. CDR1 and CDR2 (germline): SGHKS, YYEKEE (reference sequence). V was clipped by 2 bases and J by 11 bases, with 16 bases between them. The rearrangement uses TRBV5-5 and TRBJ1-4; possible D gene TRBD1, 5 bases. This TCR derives from a human donor in a cohort sampled during active COVID-19. The material sequenced was peripheral blood. DNA of the CDR3: TGTGCCAGCAGCTTAAAAGGGGAGGTTGGGAAACTGTTTTTT. Translated: CASSLKGEVGKLFF.